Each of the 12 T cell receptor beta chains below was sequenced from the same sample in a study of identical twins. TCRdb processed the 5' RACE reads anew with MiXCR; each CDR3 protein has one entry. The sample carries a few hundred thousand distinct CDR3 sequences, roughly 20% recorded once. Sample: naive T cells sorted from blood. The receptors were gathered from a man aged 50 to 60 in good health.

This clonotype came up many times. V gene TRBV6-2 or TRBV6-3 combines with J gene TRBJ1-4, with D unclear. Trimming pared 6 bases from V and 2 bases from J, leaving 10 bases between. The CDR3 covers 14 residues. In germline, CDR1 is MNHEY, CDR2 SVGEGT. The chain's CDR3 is CASSNRVTNEKLFF. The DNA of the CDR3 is TGTGCCAGCAGCAACAGAGTTACTAATGAAAAACTGTTTTTT.

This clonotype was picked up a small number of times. CDR3 bases: TGTGCCAGCAGCCAAGATCGTTTTAACAGGTCCCAGTACTTC. This codes for CASSQDRFNRSQYF. This rearrangement joins TRBV4-2 to TRBJ2-5, with TRBD1 as a possible D gene (5 bases). The CDR3 covers 14 residues. The V and J ends lost 0 bases and 9 bases respectively, with 14 bases between them. Germline CDR1 LGHNA, CDR2 YNFKEQ.

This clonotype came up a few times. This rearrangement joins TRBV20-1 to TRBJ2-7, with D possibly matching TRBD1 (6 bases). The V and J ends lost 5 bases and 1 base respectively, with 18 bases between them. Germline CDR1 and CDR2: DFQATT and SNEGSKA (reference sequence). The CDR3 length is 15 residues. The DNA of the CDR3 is TGCAGTGCTGCAATACAGGGCCGGATGTCCTACGAGCAGTACTTC. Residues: CSAAIQGRMSYEQYF.

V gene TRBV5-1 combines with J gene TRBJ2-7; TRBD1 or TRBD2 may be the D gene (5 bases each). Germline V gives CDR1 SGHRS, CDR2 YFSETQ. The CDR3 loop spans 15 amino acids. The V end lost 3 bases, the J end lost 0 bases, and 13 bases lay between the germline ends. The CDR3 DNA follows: TGCGCCAGCAGCTGGGACGGGATCTTCTCCTACGAGCAGTACTTC. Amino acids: CASSWDGIFSYEQYF.

The CDR3 DNA sequence: TGTGCCAGCAGTTTTTCTGGGAACTATGGCTACACCTTC. Protein product: CASSFSGNYGYTF. The chain recombines TRBV12-3 or TRBV12-4 with TRBJ1-2; no clear D. The ends were cut back, 3 bases at V and 2 bases at J, with 7 bases in the middle. This CDR3 contains 13 residues.

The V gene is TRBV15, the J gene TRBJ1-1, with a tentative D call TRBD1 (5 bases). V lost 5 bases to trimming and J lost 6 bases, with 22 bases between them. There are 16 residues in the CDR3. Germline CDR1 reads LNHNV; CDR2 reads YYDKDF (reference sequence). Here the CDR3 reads CATSGMGGRDGAEAFF. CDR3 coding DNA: TGTGCCACCAGCGGGATGGGGGGACGGGACGGCGCTGAAGCTTTCTTT.

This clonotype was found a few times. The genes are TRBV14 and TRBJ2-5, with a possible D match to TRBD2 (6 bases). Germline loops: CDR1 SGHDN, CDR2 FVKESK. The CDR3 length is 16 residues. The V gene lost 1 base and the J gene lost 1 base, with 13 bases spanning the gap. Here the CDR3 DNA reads TGTGCCAGCAGCCAAGGGAGCACTAGCAGCCAAGAGACCCAGTACTTC. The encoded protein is CASSQGSTSSQETQYF.

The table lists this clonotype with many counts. The CDR3: CASSYMTLEQYF. The CDR3 nucleotides read TGTGCCAGCAGTTACATGACTCTCGAGCAGTACTTC. This sequence joins TRBV6-2 or TRBV6-3 and TRBJ2-7, with D hard to call. Germline CDR1 reads MNHEY; CDR2 reads SVGEGT. The CDR3 loop spans 12 amino acids. V was clipped by 2 bases and J by 6 bases, with 8 bases between them.

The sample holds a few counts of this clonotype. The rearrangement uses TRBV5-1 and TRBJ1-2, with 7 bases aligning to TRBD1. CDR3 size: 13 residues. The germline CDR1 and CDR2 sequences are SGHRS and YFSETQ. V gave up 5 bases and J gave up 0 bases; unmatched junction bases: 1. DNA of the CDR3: TGCGCCAGCAGGGGACAGCCTAACTATGGCTACACCTTC. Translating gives CASRGQPNYGYTF.

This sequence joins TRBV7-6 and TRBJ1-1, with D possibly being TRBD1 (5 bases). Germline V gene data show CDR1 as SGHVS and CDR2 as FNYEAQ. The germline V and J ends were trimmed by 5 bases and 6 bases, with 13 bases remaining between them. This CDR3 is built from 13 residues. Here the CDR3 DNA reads TGTGCCAGCAGCCGAAGTGGGACGTCTGAAGCTTTCTTT. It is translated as CASSRSGTSEAFF.

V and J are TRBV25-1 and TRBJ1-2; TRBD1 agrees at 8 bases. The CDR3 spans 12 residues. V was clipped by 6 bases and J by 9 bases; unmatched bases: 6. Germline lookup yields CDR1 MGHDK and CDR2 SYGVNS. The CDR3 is CASSGTGRSYTF. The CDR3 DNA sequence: TGTGCCAGCAGCGGGACAGGAAGAAGCTACACCTTC.

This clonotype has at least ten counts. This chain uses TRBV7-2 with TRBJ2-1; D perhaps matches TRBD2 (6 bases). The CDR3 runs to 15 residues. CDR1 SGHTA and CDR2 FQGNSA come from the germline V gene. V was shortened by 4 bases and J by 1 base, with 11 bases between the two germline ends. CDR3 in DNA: TGTGCCAGCAGCTCAGGACTAAAGTCCTACAATGAGCAGTTCTTC. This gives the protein CASSSGLKSYNEQFF.